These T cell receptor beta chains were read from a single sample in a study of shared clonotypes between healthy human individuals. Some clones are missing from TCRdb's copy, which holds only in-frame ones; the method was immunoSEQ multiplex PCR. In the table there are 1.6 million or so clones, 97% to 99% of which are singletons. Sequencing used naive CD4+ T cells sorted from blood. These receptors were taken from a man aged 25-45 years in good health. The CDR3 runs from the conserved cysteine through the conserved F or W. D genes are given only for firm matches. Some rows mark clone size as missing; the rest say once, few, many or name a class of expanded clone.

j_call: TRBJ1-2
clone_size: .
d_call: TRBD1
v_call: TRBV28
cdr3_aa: CASSLGQGAGGYTF
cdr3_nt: TGTGCCAGCAGTTTGGGACAGGGGGCGGGTGGCTACACCTTC

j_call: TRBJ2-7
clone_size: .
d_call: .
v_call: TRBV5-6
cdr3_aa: CASSPTGPWYEQYF
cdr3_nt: TGTGCCAGCAGCCCCACGGGACCTTGGTACGAGCAGTACTTC

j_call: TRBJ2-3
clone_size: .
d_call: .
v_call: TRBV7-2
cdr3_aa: CASSLTGLYTDTQYF
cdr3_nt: TGTGCCAGCAGCTTAACCGGACTGTACACAGATACGCAGTATTTT

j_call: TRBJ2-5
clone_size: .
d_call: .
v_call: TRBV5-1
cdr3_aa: CASSLSQGKGETQYF
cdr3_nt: TGCGCCAGCAGCTTGTCACAGGGCAAAGGAGAGACCCAGTACTTC

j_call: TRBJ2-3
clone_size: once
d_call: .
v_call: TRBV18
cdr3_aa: CASSPLSDTQYF
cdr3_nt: TGTGCCAGCTCACCACTTTCGGATACGCAGTATTTT

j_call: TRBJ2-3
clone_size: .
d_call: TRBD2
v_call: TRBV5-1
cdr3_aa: CASSPGTRGTDTQYF
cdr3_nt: TGCGCCAGCAGCCCCGGGACTAGGGGCACAGATACGCAGTATTTT

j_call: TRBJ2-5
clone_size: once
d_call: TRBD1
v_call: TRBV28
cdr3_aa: CASSFTDRVGTQYF
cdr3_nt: TGTGCCAGCAGTTTCACAGACAGGGTTGGGACCCAGTACTTC

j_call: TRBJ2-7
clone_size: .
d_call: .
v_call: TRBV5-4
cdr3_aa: CASSPKIGTWPYEQYF
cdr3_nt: TGTGCCAGCAGCCCAAAAATCGGGACATGGCCCTACGAGCAGTACTTC

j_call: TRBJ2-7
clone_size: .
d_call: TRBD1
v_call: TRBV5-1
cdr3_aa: CASSRGQGATYEQYF
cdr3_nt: TGCGCCAGCAGCCGAGGACAGGGGGCTACCTACGAGCAGTACTTC

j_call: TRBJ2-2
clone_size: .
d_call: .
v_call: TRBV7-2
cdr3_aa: CASSTPDRRQVRAGELFF
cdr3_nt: TGTGCCAGCAGCACCCCTGATCGAAGACAGGTCCGCGCCGGGGAGCTGTTTTTT

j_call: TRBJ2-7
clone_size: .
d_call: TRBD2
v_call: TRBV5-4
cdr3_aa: CASSLVAGGLQSYEQYF
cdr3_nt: TGTGCCAGCAGCTTGGTGGCGGGAGGGCTTCAATCCTACGAGCAGTACTTC

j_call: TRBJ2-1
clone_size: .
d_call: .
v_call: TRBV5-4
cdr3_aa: CASSLSFNEQFF
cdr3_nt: TGTGCCAGCAGCTTGTCCTTCAATGAGCAGTTCTTC

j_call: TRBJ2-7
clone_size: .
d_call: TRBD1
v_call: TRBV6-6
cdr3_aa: CASSASTGGYEQYF
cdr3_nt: TGTGCCAGCAGTGCCTCGACAGGGGGCTACGAGCAGTACTTC

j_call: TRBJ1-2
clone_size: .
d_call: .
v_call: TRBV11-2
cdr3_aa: CASSLGGSGRYGYTF
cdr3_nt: TGTGCCAGCAGCTTAGGTGGTTCGGGTCGGTATGGCTACACCTTC

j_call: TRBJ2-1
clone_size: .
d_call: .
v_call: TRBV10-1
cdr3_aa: CASSKRERYNEQFF
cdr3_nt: TGCGCCAGCAGTAAACGGGAAAGATACAATGAGCAGTTCTTC

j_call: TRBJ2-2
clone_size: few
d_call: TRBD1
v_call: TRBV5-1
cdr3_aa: CASSLTGDTGELFF
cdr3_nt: TGCGCCAGCAGCTTGACAGGGGACACCGGGGAGCTGTTTTTT

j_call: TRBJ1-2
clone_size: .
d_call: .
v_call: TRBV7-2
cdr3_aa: CASSSTSITGTGYTF
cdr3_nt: TGTGCCAGCAGTTCCACTAGTATAACGGGCACGGGCTACACCTTC